The clone carrying this T cell receptor beta chain was found once. The antigen is unknown. Trimming stripped 3 bases from V and 2 bases from J, with 11 bases between. The germline V gene encodes CDR1 MNHNS and CDR2 SASEGT. The CDR3 consists of 16 residues. All patients were mismatch repair deficient, assessed by either PCR or immunohistochemistry. TCR sequencing covered a few patients who responded to pembrolizumab. Sequencing used immunoSEQ multiplex PCR; TCRdb keeps in-frame clones, though not all of them. In the table there are tens of thousands of clones, around 85% of which are singletons. The data are from a study of PD-1 blockade in mismatch repair-deficient tumors. Study at large: Enrolled about 2013-2017, patients had progressing, pretreated mismatch repair-deficient cancers of approximately 13 types.

Points from the study as a whole: Tumor-resident clones, often absent from pretreatment blood, expanded after pembrolizumab and then contracted.

This TCR was recovered from an adult with mismatch repair-deficient cancer. The chain recombines TRBV6-1 with TRBJ1-6, with TRBD1 as a possible D gene (6 bases). This material consisted of PBMCs, taken before pembrolizumab treatment. CDR3 region: CASSEQQGAYNSPLHF. In nucleotides, the CDR3 is TGTGCCAGCAGTGAGCAACAGGGCGCCTATAATTCACCCCTCCACTTT.